These T cell receptor beta chains were read from a single sample in a study of blood T cell repertoires in COVID-19. Data came from immunoSEQ multiplex PCR; TCRdb stores just in-frame clones and leaves some out. The sample contains 100,000 to 150,000 clones, around 81% of which appear only once. Input material: peripheral blood. The origin of the receptors is a woman aged 50 to 65 with acute or convalescent COVID-19. Both conserved end residues are part of each CDR3. D genes are given only for firm matches. For some rows the clone size is stated as once, few or many, or as a class when expanded; others skip it.

size	D	V	J	DNA	CDR3
-	TRBD2	TRBV3-1/TRBV3-2	TRBJ2-5	TGTGCCAGCAGCCCCCGGTCCACTAGCGGGGTTTTCCAAGAGACCCAGTACTTC	CASSPRSTSGVFQETQYF
-	-	TRBV5-8	TRBJ1-6	TGTGCCAGCAGCTCCCTAGACTTGGATTTCACCCTCCACTTT	CASSSLDLDFTLHF
few	-	TRBV4-2	TRBJ1-5	TGTGCCAGCAGCCAAGCCGGTGGCAATCAGCCCCAGCATTTT	CASSQAGGNQPQHF
-	TRBD1	TRBV6-5	TRBJ2-5	TGTGCCAGCAGTACCGGGGACAGCTTACAAGAGACCCAGTACTTC	CASSTGDSLQETQYF
-	TRBD2	TRBV9	TRBJ2-5	TGTGCCAGCAGCCCCAGGGGACTAGCGGGAGAGACCCAGTACTTC	CASSPRGLAGETQYF
-	-	TRBV14	TRBJ2-5	TGTGCCAGCAGCCAAGTGTTAACAGGCGTCCAGTACTTC	CASSQVLTGVQYF
-	TRBD1	TRBV19	TRBJ1-2	TGTGCCAGTAGTCCGGGGACAGGACAGAGCGGCTACACCTTC	CASSPGTGQSGYTF
-	TRBD1	TRBV7-2	TRBJ2-6	TGTGCCAGCAGCTTAAGTCAGGGGGCCGGGGCCAACGTCCTGACTTTC	CASSLSQGAGANVLTF
-	-	TRBV30	TRBJ1-1	TGTGCCTGGATCTCACCCTGGCGCACAGGGCTGAACGGAGCTTTCTTT	CAWISPWRTGLNGAFF
-	TRBD2	TRBV27	TRBJ2-5	TGTGCCAGCAGTTTAACGGGAGGGACTAGCGGAATCCAAGAGACCCAGTACTTC	CASSLTGGTSGIQETQYF
-	-	TRBV19	TRBJ2-5	TGTGCCACCTCCCCGCGAGATAGCGTCCAAGAGACCCAGTACTTC	CATSPRDSVQETQYF
-	-	TRBV29-1	TRBJ2-3	TGCAGCGTTGGAACAGGCCTCCGCGGGGCCGGCACAGATACGCAGTATTTT	CSVGTGLRGAGTDTQYF
-	TRBD2	TRBV28	TRBJ2-7	TGTGCTAGCGGGGGGTCCTACGAGCAGTACTTC	CASGGSYEQYF
-	TRBD1	TRBV10-3	TRBJ2-1	TGTGCCATCAGTGAGTCAAGGGACAGGGTTGACGGTAAGGATGAGCAGTTCTTC	CAISESRDRVDGKDEQFF
-	-	TRBV5-5	TRBJ2-5	TGTGCCAGCAGCGCAAACCCAGTAGAGACCCAGTACTTC	CASSANPVETQYF
-	-	TRBV18	TRBJ2-2	TGTGCCAGCTCACAACAGGGCGCCGACACCGGGGAGCTGTTTTTT	CASSQQGADTGELFF
-	TRBD2	TRBV11-3	TRBJ2-1	TGTGCCAGCAGCTCCCGGACTAGCGGTGAGCAGTTCTTC	CASSSRTSGEQFF
-	-	TRBV7-3	TRBJ2-3	TGTGCCAGCAGCTTAACTGGCGGCGGGACAGATACGCAGTATTTT	CASSLTGGGTDTQYF
-	-	TRBV18	TRBJ1-1	TGTGCCAGCTCGGAGACAGACACGAACACTGAAGCTTTCTTT	CASSETDTNTEAFF
once	TRBD2	TRBV11-3	TRBJ2-2	TGTGCCAGCAGCACCGGGGGGGCCGCGAACACCGGGGAGCTGTTTTTT	CASSTGGAANTGELFF
-	TRBD1	TRBV3-1/TRBV3-2	TRBJ2-7	TGTGCCAGCAGCCAAAAGACAGGGACAACCTACGAGCAGTACTTC	CASSQKTGTTYEQYF
-	-	TRBV9	TRBJ2-1	TGTGCCAGCAGCGCCGGACTGAACAATGAGCAGTTCTTC	CASSAGLNNEQFF
-	TRBD2	TRBV10-2	TRBJ2-1	TGCGCCAGCACGGGACTAGCTGGAAATGAGCAGTTCTTC	CASTGLAGNEQFF
-	-	TRBV15	TRBJ1-1	TGTGCCACCAGCAGAGGAGCAGCGGGCACTGAAGCTTTCTTT	CATSRGAAGTEAFF
-	-	TRBV3-1/TRBV3-2	TRBJ1-1	TGTGCCAGCGGACAGATGGATGAAGCTTTCTTT	CASGQMDEAFF
-	TRBD2	TRBV3-1/TRBV3-2	TRBJ2-3	TGTGCCAGCAGCCAAGAGGGACTAGCGGGGGTAGGCACAGATACGCAGTATTTT	CASSQEGLAGVGTDTQYF
-	-	TRBV6-1	TRBJ1-2	TGTGCCAGCAGTGAAACAAGCTATGGCTACACCTTC	CASSETSYGYTF
-	TRBD1	TRBV5-4	TRBJ1-6	TGTGCCAGCAGCCTGGACAGGGTGAAGCAACCCCTCCACTTT	CASSLDRVKQPLHF
-	-	TRBV3-1/TRBV3-2	TRBJ2-6	TGTGCCAGCAGCCCAGGGTTATCGACTGGGGCCAACGTCCTGACTTTC	CASSPGLSTGANVLTF
-	-	TRBV15	TRBJ2-5	TGTGCCACCACTCGCTGGGCGCAAGAGACCCAGTACTTC	CATTRWAQETQYF
-	TRBD1	TRBV6-5	TRBJ2-7	TGTGCCAGCAGACTAACGCGGACAGGGGGCGACGAGCAGTACTTC	CASRLTRTGGDEQYF
-	-	TRBV19	TRBJ2-3	TGTGCCAGTAGTTCCCGGGACAAAGCAGCAGATACGCAGTATTTT	CASSSRDKAADTQYF
-	TRBD1	TRBV27	TRBJ1-2	TGTGCCAGCAGTTTCCGGGACAGGGGCCGCTATGGCTACACCTTC	CASSFRDRGRYGYTF
once	-	TRBV2	TRBJ2-3	TGTGCCAGCAGTACAACACAGGGACCAGATACGCAGTATTTT	CASSTTQGPDTQYF
-	-	TRBV7-3	TRBJ1-3	TGTGCCAGCAGCGCGCAGACAACTCCTGGAAACACCATATATTTT	CASSAQTTPGNTIYF
once	TRBD1	TRBV2	TRBJ1-5	TGTGCCAGCGGAGTAGGGGGCAGGGCGCATTTT	CASGVGGRAHF
-	-	TRBV28	TRBJ1-4	TGTGCCAGCAGTTTAAGACAGATTAATGAAAAACTGTTTTTT	CASSLRQINEKLFF